The 29 T cell receptor beta chains listed next were all sequenced from one sample in a study of blood T cell repertoires in COVID-19. Measured with immunoSEQ multiplex PCR; TCRdb has only the in-frame clones, and not every one. The sample holds just under 40,000 clones, about 87% seen once. Sequenced: peripheral blood. The receptor source for this set is a man aged 50 to 60 with active or convalescent COVID-19.

The chain combines TRBV10-3 with TRBJ2-3; 12 positions agree with TRBD2. Germline values: CDR1 ENHRY, CDR2 SYGVKD. The CDR3 contains 16 residues. The trim removed 2 bases at V and 3 bases at J, leaving 3 bases unmatched. CDR3 protein: CAISEASGRGTDTQYF. Here the CDR3 DNA reads TGTGCCATCAGTGAGGCTAGCGGGAGGGGAACAGATACGCAGTATTTT.

The chain uses TRBV19 and TRBJ1-1; D uncertain. CDR1 is LNHDA, CDR2 SQIVND, per germline (reference sequence). The CDR3 is 14 residues long. V was trimmed by 7 bases and J by 1 base, leaving 13 bases between them. CDR3 sequence reads: CASTPRGSNTEAFF. The CDR3 DNA reads as TGTGCCAGTACCCCGCGAGGGTCGAACACTGAAGCTTTCTTT.

The chain links TRBV6-6 to TRBJ1-1, with 8 bases that match TRBD1. Looked up from germline, CDR1 is MNHNY and CDR2 is SVGAGI (reference sequence). The CDR3 loop spans 14 amino acids. J gave up 3 bases and V 5 bases, and 5 bases lay outside the gene matches. Written as DNA, the CDR3 is TGTGCCAGCAGTGACAGGGGAGGGGACACTGAAGCTTTCTTT. Amino acid sequence: CASSDRGGDTEAFF.

V gene TRBV7-6 combines with J gene TRBJ1-4; possibly TRBD1 for D (5 bases). The CDR3 length is 15 residues. Germline-derived CDR1 and CDR2 are SGHVS and FNYEAQ. V was shortened by 4 bases and J by 0 bases, with 9 bases between the two germline ends. CDR3 DNA sequence: TGTGCCAGCAGCTCACAGGCTGCAACTAATGAAAAACTGTTTTTT. It translates to CASSSQAATNEKLFF.

The chain is built from TRBV6-5 and TRBJ1-4; no clear D gene. The CDR3 length is 14 residues. Germline CDR1 and CDR2: MNHEY and SVGAGI. V lost 6 bases and J 8 bases, leaving 16 bases between the germline ends. CDR3 DNA: TGTGCCAGCAGATCGGGCGGGAGTATAGAAAAACTGTTTTTT. It codes for CASRSGGSIEKLFF.

This chain uses TRBV3-1 (or the pseudogene TRBV3-2) with TRBJ2-1, with 11 bases identical to TRBD2. The V and J ends lost 2 bases and 4 bases, in that order; junction bases with no gene match: 10. The germline gives CDR1 LGHDT, CDR2 YNNKEL (reference sequence). CDR3 length: 18 residues. The CDR3 protein is CASSQLKAGLAVYNEQFF. The CDR3 DNA follows: TGTGCCAGCAGCCAATTGAAAGCGGGACTAGCGGTGTACAATGAGCAGTTCTTC.

In DNA, the CDR3 is TGTGCCAGCAGCCCCGGACACGGCTGGCTGAACACTGAAGCTTTCTTT. Its protein is CASSPGHGWLNTEAFF. V gene TRBV3-1 (or the pseudogene TRBV3-2) combines with J gene TRBJ1-1, with D possibly matching TRBD1 (5 bases). The CDR3 covers 16 residues. Germline CDR1 is LGHDT and CDR2 is YNNKEL (reference sequence). Between the trimmed V and J ends, which lost 4 bases and 0 bases, there was a span of 15 bases.

This sequence joins TRBV5-1 and TRBJ2-2; no clear D. The V and J ends lost 4 bases and 4 bases respectively, with 17 bases between them. Germline CDR1 SGHRS, CDR2 YFSETQ. The CDR3 consists of 16 residues. This CDR3 is CASSPGASTSTGELFF. The CDR3 region has the DNA TGCGCCAGCAGCCCCGGTGCGAGTACGAGCACCGGGGAGCTGTTTTTT.

The table lists this clone with a count of one. This chain links TRBV7-6 with TRBJ2-7; TRBD1 agrees at 10 bases. The CDR3 has 18 residues. CDR1 and CDR2 (germline): SGHVS, FNYEAQ. The junction had 10 bases not matched to a gene; V was cut back by 0 bases and J by 2 bases. The CDR3 DNA follows: TGTGCCAGCAGCTTAGCTCCGACTGGGACAGGGGTCCCCTACGAGCAGTACTTC. It encodes CASSLAPTGTGVPYEQYF. Based on the CDR3 plus reference TRBV7-6 and TRBJ2-7, the full variable domain is GAGVSQSPRYKVTKRGQDVALRCDPISGHVSLYWYRQALGQGPEFLTYFNYEAQQDKSGLPNDRFSAERPEGSISTLTIQRTEQRDSAMYRCASSLAPTGTGVPYEQYFGPGTRLTVT.

The chain carries TRBV28 and TRBJ2-1; 7 bases map to TRBD2. The CDR3 consists of 15 residues. The junction had 11 bases not matched to a gene; V was cut back by 4 bases and J by 8 bases. CDR1 MDHEN and CDR2 SYDVKM come from the germline V gene. CDR3 loop: CASSSAGLAGYEQFF. Written as DNA, the CDR3 is TGTGCCAGCAGTTCTGCAGGGTTAGCGGGTTATGAGCAGTTCTTC.

This clone was observed a few times. The chain uses TRBV18 and TRBJ1-5, with a weak D call TRBD1 (6 bases). The CDR3 extends over 16 amino acids. Germline loops: CDR1 KGHSH, CDR2 LQKENI. V dropped 3 bases and J dropped 3 bases, with 15 bases sitting between them. CDR3 in amino acids: CASSPEDSTINQPQHF. The CDR3 DNA is TGTGCCAGCTCACCGGAGGACAGTACCATCAATCAGCCCCAGCATTTT. Together with reference TRBV18 and TRBJ1-5, the CDR3 gives the full variable domain: NAGVMQNPRHLVRRRGQEARLRCSPMKGHSHVYWYRQLPEEGLKFMVYLQKENIIDESGMPKERFSAEFPKEGPSILRIQQVVRGDSAAYFCASSPEDSTINQPQHFGDGTRLSIL.

The chain joins TRBV28 to TRBJ1-5; D remains ambiguous. This CDR3 has 16 residues. Deletions cut 1 base from V and 1 base from J, with 11 bases between. Germline V lookup: CDR1 MDHEN, CDR2 SYDVKM. The CDR3 coding sequence is TGTGCCAGCAGTTTATTTTCGGGAGGGAGCAATCAGCCCCAGCATTTT. It translates to CASSLFSGGSNQPQHF.

This clone has only one observation. This chain joins TRBV6-5 and TRBJ1-5; 8 nucleotides agree with TRBD1. V dropped 8 bases and J dropped 5; count of bases not matched to a gene: 5. The CDR3 has 13 amino acids. Germline CDR1 reads MNHEY; CDR2 reads SVGAGI. The CDR3 DNA reads TGTGCCAGCGGACAGGGTGTGGATCAGCCCCAGCATTTT. Amino acid sequence: CASGQGVDQPQHF.

This clone has a single count. The chain links TRBV2 to TRBJ1-2; 7 nucleotides match TRBD1. The CDR3 is 15 residues long. CDR1 and CDR2 (germline): SNHLY, FYNNEI. Losses at the gene ends were 6 bases for V and 4 bases for J; bases not matched to a gene: 11. Written as DNA, the CDR3 is TGTGCCAGCAGAGACAGGGTCATTCCCTTCTATGGCTACACCTTC. Translation gives CASRDRVIPFYGYTF.

The count of this clone is one. The rearrangement links TRBV5-6 to TRBJ2-5, with no clear D. The V end lost 4 bases, the J end lost 5 bases, and 12 bases lay between the germline ends. This CDR3 has 13 residues. Germline values: CDR1 SGHDT, CDR2 YYEEEE. The CDR3 DNA sequence: TGTGCCAGCAGCAGACCTTTGAGGGAGACCCAGTACTTC. This encodes CASSRPLRETQYF.

This chain links TRBV27 with TRBJ1-1; 8 bases match TRBD1. CDR3 length: 16 residues. Looked up from germline, CDR1 is MNHEY and CDR2 is SMNVEV (reference sequence). The J segment lost 4 bases and the V segment lost 2 bases, leaving 9 bases of the junction unmatched. The CDR3 bases are TGTGCCAGCAGTTTAGGGGCAGGGGGCGAGGGCACTGAAGCTTTCTTT. Its translation is CASSLGAGGEGTEAFF.

The chain employs TRBV9 and TRBJ1-6; 7 bases line up with TRBD1. The CDR3 runs 15 residues. Germline trimming cut 0 bases from V and 9 bases from J; bases unmatched to any gene: 6. CDR1 SGDLS and CDR2 YYNGEE come from the germline V gene. CDR3 nucleotide sequence: TGTGCCAGCAGCGTAGAGGCCCAGGGGGGTTCACCCCTCCACTTT. Protein product: CASSVEAQGGSPLHF.

This chain links TRBV14 with TRBJ2-2; D gene uncertain. Trimming removed 0 bases at V and 5 bases at J, with 4 bases between. CDR1 and CDR2 from the germline V gene are SGHDN and FVKESK. This CDR3 is built from 13 residues. CDR3 DNA: TGTGCCAGCAGCCAAGATAGAACCGGGGAGCTGTTTTTT. Protein sequence: CASSQDRTGELFF.

This clone was counted a single time. V is TRBV27 and J is TRBJ2-7; 9 nucleotides align to TRBD2. Trimming removed 9 bases from V and 6 bases from J; junction bases left unmatched: 27. Germline V lookup: CDR1 MNHEY, CDR2 SMNVEV (reference sequence). The CDR3 consists of 19 residues. CDR3 bases: TGTGCCAGTCCTCTGGGGGCTAGCGGGAAACGCCTCATTTTTTTCGAGCAGTACTTC. Its protein product is CASPLGASGKRLIFFEQYF.

This chain connects TRBV7-9 to TRBJ2-1, with D perhaps matching TRBD2 (5 bases). The CDR3 spans 13 residues. The V end was cut by 7 bases, the J end by 6 bases, with 13 bases between. Germline V CDR1 and CDR2: SEHNR, FQNEAQ (reference sequence). The CDR3 reads CASNGLSSNEQFF. The CDR3 DNA reads as TGTGCCAGCAATGGACTTTCGAGCAATGAGCAGTTCTTC.

The genes are TRBV11-2 and TRBJ2-1; TRBD2 agrees at 9 bases. Germline values: CDR1 SGHAT, CDR2 FQNNGV. This CDR3 has 13 residues. V was pared by 4 bases and J by 7 bases, with 2 bases of the junction left unmatched. The CDR3 region is CASSSSGMNEQFF. Written as DNA, the CDR3 is TGTGCCAGCAGCTCTAGCGGGATGAATGAGCAGTTCTTC.

The CDR3 sequence: CASSTWFAGNMNTEAFF. The CDR3 DNA is TGTGCCAGTAGTACCTGGTTTGCAGGGAACATGAACACTGAAGCTTTCTTT. The chain uses TRBV19 and TRBJ1-1; D may be TRBD1 (5 bases). CDR1 and CDR2 (germline): LNHDA, SQIVND (reference sequence). This CDR3 has 17 residues. The germline V and J ends were trimmed by 4 bases and 0 bases, with 18 bases remaining between them.

The rearrangement uses TRBV7-2 and TRBJ1-1; weak D call: TRBD1 (6 bases). From germline, CDR1 is SGHTA and CDR2 FQGNSA. The V end lost 0 bases, the J end lost 6 bases, and 11 bases lay between the germline ends. This CDR3 comprises 14 residues. The CDR3 nucleotides are TGTGCCAGCAGCTTAGCACCCAGGGGTTCTGAAGCTTTCTTT. Its translation: CASSLAPRGSEAFF.

The chain joins TRBV28 to TRBJ2-5; 10 bases fit TRBD1. J lost 5 bases, V lost 8 bases, and 8 bases had no gene match. This CDR3 region has 14 residues. Germline CDR1 and CDR2: MDHEN and SYDVKM. The CDR3 nucleotides are TGTGCCAGCGGAGGGACAGGGGTAAAGGAGACCCAGTACTTC. Translated, it gives CASGGTGVKETQYF.

V and J are TRBV9 and TRBJ2-2, with 8 bases fitting TRBD1. Trimming removed 4 bases from V and 1 base from J; junction bases left unmatched: 3. Germline CDR1 reads SGDLS; CDR2 reads YYNGEE. The CDR3 sequence is 15 residues long. The CDR3 DNA reads TGTGCCAGCAGCTTGACAGGGGAGAACACCGGGGAGCTGTTTTTT. This codes for CASSLTGENTGELFF. The whole variable domain, filled in from reference TRBV9 and TRBJ2-2, reads DSGVTQTPKHLITATGQRVTLRCSPRSGDLSVYWYQQSLDQGLQFLIQYYNGEERAKGNILERFSAQQFPDLHSELNLSSLELGDSALYFCASSLTGENTGELFFGEGSRLTVL.

V and J are TRBV4-1 and TRBJ2-2, with a tentative D call TRBD1 (6 bases). With 3 bases removed from V and 4 bases from J, the gap between germline ends came to 12 bases. The CDR3 is made up of 15 amino acids. Germline V CDR1 and CDR2: MGHRA, YSYEKL. CDR3 nucleotides: TGCGCCAGCAGCCAGAACAGGGCGGGCACCGGGGAGCTGTTTTTT. Amino acids: CASSQNRAGTGELFF.

V is TRBV18 and J is TRBJ1-5; 7 nucleotides agree with TRBD1. The length of the CDR3 is 15 residues. V shed 3 bases, J shed 3 bases, and the junction held 5 bases outside the gene matches. From germline, CDR1 is KGHSH and CDR2 LQKENI. The chain's CDR3 is CASSPWGQNNQPQHF. The CDR3, as DNA: TGTGCCAGCTCACCCTGGGGACAGAACAATCAGCCCCAGCATTTT.

This clone showed up just a few times. The chain links TRBV3-1 (or the pseudogene TRBV3-2) to TRBJ1-2; TRBD1 matches 7 bases. The germline gives CDR1 LGHDT, CDR2 YNNKEL (reference sequence). Germline trimming cut 5 bases from V and 4 bases from J; bases unmatched to any gene: 1. The CDR3 is 12 residues long. CDR3 DNA sequence: TGTGCCAGCAGCACAGGGGTCTATGGCTACACCTTC. Protein: CASSTGVYGYTF.

The J gene is TRBJ2-5, the V gene TRBV18; D remains unclear. Germline V lookup: CDR1 KGHSH, CDR2 LQKENI. This CDR3 spans 14 amino acids. V gave up 3 bases and J gave up 1 base, with 9 bases separating them. CDR3 sequence (DNA): TGTGCCAGCTCACCTACAAGTTCCCAAGAGACCCAGTACTTC. Protein sequence: CASSPTSSQETQYF.